This note documents a single TCR beta chain sequence. Its target antigen remains unknown. One base away there is no much larger clone; base qualities are not given. TCR CDR3 regions were amplified from genomic DNA by multiplex PCR using the deep immunoSEQ assay. Extracted genomic DNA from each cell subset was spread evenly across all wells of several immunoSEQ 96-well plates, with each plate serving as a replicate. Each replicate PCR for sorted subsets received about 200 ng genomic DNA, equal to roughly 30,000 T cell genomes. Purified libraries were measured with a Qubit 3.0 fluorometer, size-checked on a Bioanalyzer 2100, and measured again with the KAPA Library Quantification kit. Every immunoSEQ 96-well plate was sequenced on a dedicated single-read 150-cycle Illumina NextSeq 550 flow cell. Per the authors' processing: Because only junctional sequences without quality scores were contained in the immunoSEQ output, filtering matching that applied to full-length reads could not be performed. To assign V/J genes and CDR3, sequences were annotated using PyIR, a Python wrapper for IgBLAST v1.9, with IMGT germline references. Reads with weak V/J assignments (E-value above 1e-6), missing CDR3, stop codons, out-of-frame junctions, or ambiguous translated residues were removed. V3J clonotypes were defined as sequences sharing an identical inferred V gene, J gene, and CDR3 amino acid sequence. To compute the percentage overlap between repertoires, the number of shared unique clonotypes was divided by the size of the smaller repertoire. Repertoire richness was assessed with RTK rarefaction, the Chao1 estimator, and Recon v2.1 estimates of unobserved clonotypes. Generation probabilities were computed with OLGA for all TCRbeta clonotypes obtained by the gDNA method from four donors. TCRdb holds this immuneACCESS table with in-frame rearrangements only. Some clones are missing; in checked studies, unresolved V genes explain under half, and the rest has no known cause. Clone size and V and J calls were adopted from that table, with D and trimming inferred from the DNA. The sample profile shows 1.4 million to 1.5 million clones; around 97% of them were found once. The biggest ten clones account for 1% to 1.5% of the sample.

Donors were healthy HIV-negative adults with no recently reported acute infections or vaccinations. Every donor was a Caucasian adult living in Nashville, Tennessee, USA. Magnetic negative selection was used to enrich CD4+ T cells, after which naive cells were positively selected on CD45RA and the negative fraction became the memory subset. After blood collection by leukapheresis, PBMCs were isolated using Ficoll-Histopaque density gradient centrifugation and then cryopreserved in the vapor phase of liquid nitrogen. Purity and quantity of every magnetically sorted T cell population were checked by analytical flow cytometry. Each sorted fraction had its genomic DNA isolated and then quantified by UV absorbance on a Nanodrop 2000c. The record originates from a study of shared clonotypes between healthy human individuals (dated by TCRdb to between 2020 and 2021). Regarding the study in general: The cohort included a few men and a couple of women between 18 and 49 years of age. For each donor, three plates each were used for CD4 naive and CD4 memory, two plates were used for CD8 naive, and one plate was used for CD8 memory. To estimate repertoire size and how much clonotypes are shared between individuals, the study performed deep sequencing of blood TCR repertoires from about 5 healthy adults. Libraries were prepared and TCR repertoires were sequenced by different laboratories using diverse techniques, in order to increase sequencing depth and limit assay-specific biases. Per donor, leukapheresis produced somewhere between about 0.85 and 8.9 billion PBMCs. General study outcomes and caveats: Pairwise subsampling indicated that sequencing depth was expected to affect the degree of clonotype sharing among donors. Compared with non-shared clonotypes, the clonotypes found in all four sorted-subset donors had higher generation probabilities. When several donors were compared, the shared fraction of clonotypes was about 5.5% for naive CD4, 3.5% to 4% for naive CD8, roughly 2.5% for memory CD4, and 0.35% to 0.4% for memory CD8. Larger estimated clonotype richness was generally found for naive subsets than for memory subsets. Because the study included a small number of donors, the genetic and exposure-history diversity represented was limited. Even with the large sequencing depth, rarefaction of the sorted-subset datasets indicated that sequencing was incomplete. Sampling was restricted to blood, and TCR repertoires in tissues likely differ from the TCR repertoires found in blood.

Trimming takes 0 bases from V and 0 bases from J, and the germline ends sit 9 bases apart. From the germline V gene, CDR1 is MDHEN and CDR2 is SYDVKM. The CDR3 contains 15 residues, cysteine and phenylalanine counted. Of all the DNA, just the CDR3 is kept, 45 bases in frame from base 1. The chain is assembled from TRBV28 and TRBJ2-7; a weak D assignment points to TRBD1 (5 bases agree). This TCR came from a young man in good health. Sequencing input: naive CD4+ T cells sorted from blood. Reading the label with the study, this specimen's cell subset or site is: CD45RA+ positively selected. The nucleotides are TGTGCCAGCAGTTTATGGGGGCAGAGCTCCTACGAGCAGTACTTC. Translated, it reads CASSLWGQSSYEQYF.